This is a list of T cell receptor beta chains from one sample in a study of T cell changes during pregnancy in multiple sclerosis. Clones were read by immunoSEQ multiplex PCR, and TCRdb kept only the in-frame ones, dropping some. The sample holds approximately 82,000 clones, about 89% seen once. Material: CD4+ T cells from peripheral blood mononuclear cells, obtained in the second trimester of pregnancy. The receptors were sampled from a female donor with multiple sclerosis, enrolled in a pregnancy study. Each CDR3 is given with its conserved first and last residue. Fields, in order: J gene, D gene, V gene, clone size, CDR3 DNA, CDR3 protein. D genes are given only for firm matches. Where a row states a size, it is once, few, many or the class of an expanded clone; other rows omit it.

j_gene: TRBJ1-6; d_gene: TRBD1; v_gene: TRBV28; abundance: NA; CDR3nt: TGTGCCAGCAGGAGCCATGGGACAGTGTATAATTCACCCCTCCACTTT; CDR3aa: CASRSHGTVYNSPLHF
j_gene: TRBJ2-1; d_gene: TRBD1; v_gene: TRBV19; abundance: NA; CDR3nt: TGTGCCAGTAGAATATCACAGGGGGCAAGTGAGCAGTTCTTC; CDR3aa: CASRISQGASEQFF
j_gene: TRBJ2-5; d_gene: NA; v_gene: TRBV27; abundance: NA; CDR3nt: TGTGCCAGCAGTTTATCCGGGGCGGGGAAGACCCAGTACTTC; CDR3aa: CASSLSGAGKTQYF
j_gene: TRBJ1-1; d_gene: TRBD1; v_gene: TRBV6-5; abundance: NA; CDR3nt: TGTGCCAGCAGTTCTGGACAGGGAGATACTGAAGCTTTCTTT; CDR3aa: CASSSGQGDTEAFF
j_gene: TRBJ2-5; d_gene: NA; v_gene: TRBV25-1; abundance: NA; CDR3nt: TGTGCCAGCAGAGCGGCGGAGGGGGCGGGGGAGACCCAGTACTTC; CDR3aa: CASRAAEGAGETQYF
j_gene: TRBJ2-3; d_gene: TRBD2; v_gene: TRBV14; abundance: NA; CDR3nt: TGTGCCAGCAGCCACCCCGTCCAGCGGGAGTTAATAGTGCAGTATTTT; CDR3aa: CASSHPVQRELIVQYF
j_gene: TRBJ1-1; d_gene: TRBD1; v_gene: TRBV7-2; abundance: NA; CDR3nt: TGTGCCAGTAACAGGGGGATGAACACTGAAGCTTTCTTT; CDR3aa: CASNRGMNTEAFF
j_gene: TRBJ2-6; d_gene: TRBD1; v_gene: TRBV5-1; abundance: NA; CDR3nt: TGCGCCAGCAGGTTGGTGTTGCCGGGACAGGGGTCCGGGGCCAACGTCCTGACTTTC; CDR3aa: CASRLVLPGQGSGANVLTF
j_gene: TRBJ1-2; d_gene: NA; v_gene: TRBV12-2; abundance: NA; CDR3nt: TGTGCAAGTCGCAAAGTTTGGATACCGGACAGGGCAACCTCTAACTATGGCTACACCTTC; CDR3aa: CASRKVWIPDRATSNYGYTF
j_gene: TRBJ1-5; d_gene: NA; v_gene: TRBV6-6; abundance: NA; CDR3nt: TGTGCCAGCAGTTACTCGGCTTATCAGCCCCAGCATTTT; CDR3aa: CASSYSAYQPQHF
j_gene: TRBJ1-3; d_gene: NA; v_gene: TRBV30; abundance: NA; CDR3nt: TGTGCCTGGAGTAACAACGACTCTGGAAACACCATATATTTT; CDR3aa: CAWSNNDSGNTIYF
j_gene: TRBJ2-7; d_gene: NA; v_gene: TRBV2; abundance: few; CDR3nt: TGTGCCAGCGCCTTGAGCACCTACGAGCAGTACTTC; CDR3aa: CASALSTYEQYF
j_gene: TRBJ2-7; d_gene: TRBD2; v_gene: TRBV2; abundance: NA; CDR3nt: TGTGCCAGCAGCACTAGCGGGGGGACTTACGAGCAGTACTTC; CDR3aa: CASSTSGGTYEQYF
j_gene: TRBJ2-3; d_gene: NA; v_gene: TRBV14; abundance: NA; CDR3nt: TGTGCCAGCAGCCCCGAGACAGGTCTCTACACAGATACGCAGTATTTT; CDR3aa: CASSPETGLYTDTQYF
j_gene: TRBJ2-1; d_gene: NA; v_gene: TRBV6-5; abundance: NA; CDR3nt: TGTGCCAGCAGTTACCCCAAAAACAATGAGCAGTTCTTC; CDR3aa: CASSYPKNNEQFF
j_gene: TRBJ2-3; d_gene: NA; v_gene: TRBV29-1; abundance: NA; CDR3nt: TGCAGCGTTGAAGATCGAGTAAAGACTAGCACAGATACGCAGTATTTT; CDR3aa: CSVEDRVKTSTDTQYF
j_gene: TRBJ2-5; d_gene: NA; v_gene: TRBV28; abundance: NA; CDR3nt: TGTGCCAGCTACGACAGTTACCAAGAGACCCAGTACTTC; CDR3aa: CASYDSYQETQYF
j_gene: TRBJ2-2; d_gene: TRBD2; v_gene: TRBV6-6; abundance: NA; CDR3nt: TGTGCCAGCAGTTACCTGCGGGGGGGAGCCCCTGTGGAGCTGTTTTTT; CDR3aa: CASSYLRGGAPVELFF